These 15 T cell receptor beta chains were sequenced from one sample in a study of PD-1 blockade in classical Hodgkin lymphoma. Time point denoted: newly diagnosed, previously untreated cHL patient sample. Out of thawed PBMCs, magnetic negative selection purified CD4+ T cells. Sequencing used immunoSEQ multiplex PCR; TCRdb keeps in-frame clones, though not all of them. Of some 21,000 clones listed, approximately 83% are singletons. Sequences were obtained from CD4+ T cells from blood. All receptors derive from a human donor with classical Hodgkin lymphoma.

The chain employs TRBV15 and TRBJ1-1; unclear D gene. Germline CDR1 LNHNV, CDR2 YYDKDF (reference sequence). Trimming stripped 0 bases from V and 8 bases from J, with 13 bases between. The CDR3 sequence is 14 residues long. CDR3 protein: CATSRDSRVGEAFF. The CDR3 coding sequence is TGTGCCACCAGCAGAGATTCGCGGGTTGGGGAAGCTTTCTTT.

The chain uses TRBV2 and TRBJ1-1, with D uncertain. The ends were cut back, 8 bases at V and 4 bases at J, with 8 bases in the middle. The CDR3 sequence is 11 residues long. Germline V gene lookup returns CDR1 SNHLY and CDR2 FYNNEI. CDR3 sequence: CASVYRTEAFF. The CDR3 region has the DNA TGTGCCAGCGTCTATCGCACTGAAGCTTTCTTT.

The chain combines TRBV2 with TRBJ1-5, with 9 bases matching TRBD1. The CDR3 consists of 16 residues. With 6 bases clipped from V and 1 base from J, the junction kept 7 bases outside the gene matches. Germline CDR1 is SNHLY and CDR2 is FYNNEI. In nucleotides, the CDR3 is TGTGCCAGCAGGGGCCACAGGGGGCTAAGCAATCAGCCCCAGCATTTT. Protein product: CASRGHRGLSNQPQHF.

CDR3 sequence (DNA): TGTGCCAGCAGCGCGGACCTTAACTATGGCTACACCTTC. It is translated as CASSADLNYGYTF. The V and J genes are TRBV9 and TRBJ1-2; D gene ambiguous. The CDR3 sequence is 13 residues long. Germline V gives CDR1 SGDLS, CDR2 YYNGEE. Trimming removed 3 bases at V and 1 base at J, with 7 bases between.

J is TRBJ1-2 and V is TRBV5-5, with D unclear. Trimming took 0 bases from V and 4 from J, leaving 7 bases between them. CDR3 size: 13 residues. From germline, CDR1 is SGHKS and CDR2 YYEKEE (reference sequence). CDR3 loop: CASSLDFLYGYTF. DNA of the CDR3: TGTGCCAGCAGCTTGGACTTTCTCTATGGCTACACCTTC. Full variable domain (rest looked up from reference TRBV5-5 and TRBJ1-2): DAGVTQSPTHLIKTRGQQVTLRCSPISGHKSVSWYQQVLGQGPQFIFQYYEKEERGRGNFPDRFSARQFPNYSSELNVNALLLGDSALYLCASSLDFLYGYTFGSGTRLTVV.

A few counts support this clone. This CDR3 is CASNPLTGAGVMQFF. In DNA form, the CDR3 reads TGTGCCAGCAACCCGTTAACGGGAGCTGGTGTAATGCAGTTCTTC. V usage is TRBV11-2 and J usage is TRBJ2-1; D is perhaps TRBD2 (6 bases). The germline gives CDR1 SGHAT, CDR2 FQNNGV. V was trimmed by 7 bases and J by 12 bases, leaving 25 bases between them. CDR3 length equals 15 residues.

This chain uses TRBV4-2 with TRBJ2-1; D could derive from TRBD1 or TRBD2 (5 bases each). The V and J ends lost 0 bases and 4 bases respectively, with 13 bases between them. The CDR3 is 16 amino acids. CDR1 is LGHNA, CDR2 YNFKEQ, per germline. CDR3 nucleotide sequence: TGTGCCAGCAGCCAAGATGAGGGACGGCCTTACAATGAGCAGTTCTTC. Amino acids: CASSQDEGRPYNEQFF.

This rearrangement joins TRBV2 to TRBJ2-5, with D tentatively TRBD2 (6 bases). This CDR3 is built from 15 residues. Trimming removed 2 bases from V and 3 bases from J, with 13 bases in between. Germline V CDR1 and CDR2: SNHLY, FYNNEI. As DNA, the CDR3 is TGTGCCAGCAGTGAACTACAGGCGGGGAAAGAGACCCAGTACTTC. Encoded protein: CASSELQAGKETQYF. The whole variable domain, filled in from reference TRBV2 and TRBJ2-5, reads EPEVTQTPSHQVTQMGQEVILRCVPISNHLYFYWYRQILGQKVEFLVSFYNNEISEKSEIFDDQFSVERPDGSNFTLKIRSTKLEDSAMYFCASSELQAGKETQYFGPGTRLLVL.

By frequency in the sample, this clone is medium-sized. V usage is TRBV14 and J usage is TRBJ1-5, with unresolved D. Germline CDR1 SGHDN, CDR2 FVKESK. CDR3 length: 13 residues. The V end was cut by 1 base, the J end by 3 bases, with 4 bases between. CDR3 region: CASSQGFNQPQHF. DNA of the CDR3: TGTGCCAGCAGCCAAGGGTTCAATCAGCCCCAGCATTTT.

This chain joins TRBV16 and TRBJ2-1; D possibly uses TRBD1 or TRBD2 (6 bases each). The germline V and J ends were trimmed by 0 bases and 9 bases, with 15 bases remaining between them. Germline CDR1 reads KGHSY; CDR2 reads FQNENV. The CDR3 has 15 residues. The CDR3 protein is CASSQSVGGTGEQFF. The DNA for the CDR3 is TGTGCCAGCAGCCAATCGGTGGGGGGCACCGGTGAGCAGTTCTTC.

The gene calls are TRBV5-1 and TRBJ2-5; 11 bases match TRBD2. Unmatched junction bases numbered 5, after V lost 5 bases and J lost 5 bases. The germline gives CDR1 SGHRS, CDR2 YFSETQ. The length of the CDR3 is 14 residues. The CDR3 DNA follows: TGCGCCAGCAGACTAGCGGGAGTTCAGGAGACCCAGTACTTC. Translation: CASRLAGVQETQYF.

This chain links TRBV28 with TRBJ2-1; weak D call: TRBD2 (6 bases). CDR1 is MDHEN, CDR2 SYDVKM, per germline. Trimming left V 3 bases short and J 7 bases short, with 13 bases between. This CDR3 contains 14 residues. This CDR3 reads CASSLVGSWNEQFF. The CDR3 DNA reads as TGTGCCAGCAGTTTGGTCGGGAGTTGGAATGAGCAGTTCTTC.

This chain joins TRBV9 and TRBJ2-7, with 8 bases identical to TRBD2. This CDR3 has 16 residues. J gave up 0 bases and V 0 bases, and 5 bases lay outside the gene matches. CDR1 and CDR2 (germline): SGDLS, YYNGEE. CDR3 sequence (DNA): TGTGCCAGCAGCGTAGATCCGGGAGGGACCTCCTACGAGCAGTACTTC. As protein: CASSVDPGGTSYEQYF.

J is TRBJ1-2 and V is TRBV5-6, with D uncertain. The V gene's germline CDR1 is SGHDT and CDR2 YYEEEE. V lost 4 bases, J lost 2 bases, and 6 bases lay in between. The CDR3 is 12 amino acids. CDR3: CASSTSNYGYTF. For the CDR3, the DNA is TGTGCCAGCAGCACCTCCAACTATGGCTACACCTTC.

The rearrangement uses TRBV9 and TRBJ2-7; D might be TRBD1 (5 bases). This CDR3 has 15 amino acids. The germline V gene has CDR1 SGDLS and CDR2 YYNGEE. V gave up 4 bases and J gave up 2 bases, with 16 bases separating them. The CDR3 DNA is TGTGCCAGCAGCCCTAGTGTAGACAGACCCTACGAGCAGTACTTC. This translates into CASSPSVDRPYEQYF. Using reference TRBV9 and TRBJ2-7 for the parts outside the CDR3, the full variable domain is DSGVTQTPKHLITATGQRVTLRCSPRSGDLSVYWYQQSLDQGLQFLIQYYNGEERAKGNILERFSAQQFPDLHSELNLSSLELGDSALYFCASSPSVDRPYEQYFGPGTRLTVT.